This T cell receptor beta chain was found in a study of T cell changes during pregnancy in multiple sclerosis. V dropped 2 bases and J dropped 4 bases, with 15 bases sitting between them. CDR1 is SGHRS, CDR2 YFSETQ, per germline. CDR3 size: 16 residues. The repertoire was sequenced with immunoSEQ multiplex PCR; TCRdb's copy has only in-frame clones and lacks some. The table lists tens of thousands of clones, roughly 90% of them singletons, with 1.4% in the top ten. This sample comprised peripheral blood, obtained in the third trimester of pregnancy. This sequence was found in a female donor with multiple sclerosis, enrolled in a pregnancy study. The chain links TRBV5-1 to TRBJ2-2, with TRBD1 as a possible D gene (5 bases). CDR3 in amino acids: CASSFPVGAGTGELFF. The CDR3 bases are TGCGCCAGCAGCTTCCCCGTAGGGGCAGGCACCGGGGAGCTGTTTTTT.